This T cell receptor beta chain was sequenced during a study of blood T cell repertoires in COVID-19. Profiled with immunoSEQ multiplex PCR; TCRdb holds only in-frame clones, not every one. The data show 250,000 to 300,000 clones, about 88% seen once. The CDR3 totals 16 residues. The germline V gene encodes CDR1 MGHRA and CDR2 YSYEKL. Deletions cut 4 bases from V and 7 bases from J, with 19 bases between. Those designated as exposed participants met a COVID-19 case within 2 weeks before study entry. The sequenced sample consisted of PBMCs or T cells enriched from blood (not recorded which). This sequence was found in a woman between 50 and 59 years old who had been exposed to COVID-19. J is TRBJ1-4 and V is TRBV4-1; tentative D call: TRBD1 (5 bases). CDR3 sequence (DNA): TGCGCCAGCAGCCTCACAGGAGGGGATCTAACTGAAAAACTGTTTTTT. This sequence encodes CASSLTGGDLTEKLFF.